One and the same sample provided the 13 T cell receptor beta chains below, sequenced in a study of blood T cell repertoires in COVID-19 (dated by TCRdb to 2019 to 2021). To prepare the library, the immunoSEQ multiplex PCR assay was applied. TCRdb provides this immuneACCESS table in a form limited to in-frame rearrangements. Some clones are lacking; in checked studies, under half of them reflect an unresolved V gene, and why the rest are absent is not known. The sample table contains roughly 92,000 clones; only one count was recorded for around nine tenths of them. The top ten clones comprise about 9.4% of the sample. The specimen was peripheral blood. All receptors come from a man aged 50-60 years with acute or convalescent COVID-19.

The chain employs TRBV6-6 and TRBJ2-7; no reliable D call. The CDR3 is made up of 13 amino acids. Trimming cost V 5 bases and J 5 bases, with 13 bases left between them. Germline loops: CDR1 MNHNY, CDR2 SVGAGI (reference sequence). The CDR3 loop is CASSAGLRDEQYF. Here the CDR3 DNA reads TGTGCCAGCAGTGCCGGGTTACGAGACGAGCAGTACTTC.

The chain combines TRBV6-2 or TRBV6-3 with TRBJ2-3; D ambiguous. Germline V CDR1 and CDR2: MNHEY, SVGEGT. This CDR3 comprises 15 residues. V lost 0 bases, J lost 5 bases, and 12 bases lay in between. The CDR3 is CASSYSQAQQDTQYF. The CDR3 DNA reads TGTGCCAGCAGTTACTCCCAGGCGCAGCAAGATACGCAGTATTTT.

V gene TRBV5-1 combines with J gene TRBJ2-7; 9 bases match TRBD1. This CDR3 is 15 amino acids long. Germline V CDR1 and CDR2: SGHRS, YFSETQ. After removal of 7 bases from V and 3 bases from J, the junction contained 11 bases not matched to a gene. CDR3 in amino acids: CASGQQGQGIYEQYF. The CDR3 region has the DNA TGCGCCAGCGGCCAACAGGGACAGGGAATCTACGAGCAGTACTTC. Based on the CDR3 plus reference TRBV5-1 and TRBJ2-7, the full variable domain is KAGVTQTPRYLIKTRGQQVTLSCSPISGHRSVSWYQQTPGQGLQFLFEYFSETQRNKGNFPGRFSGRQFSNSRSEMNVSTLELGDSALYLCASGQQGQGIYEQYFGPGTRLTVT.

This chain connects TRBV5-4 to TRBJ2-7; 10 bases agree with TRBD2. Germline CDR1 SGHNT, CDR2 YYREEE (reference sequence). V shed 0 bases, J shed 6 bases, and the junction held 6 bases outside the gene matches. This CDR3 is 15 amino acids long. For the CDR3, the DNA is TGTGCCAGCAGCTTGGCAAGCGGGGGGGCGATCGAGCAGTACTTC. Its translation is CASSLASGGAIEQYF.

This sequence joins TRBV6-5 and TRBJ1-5; D is ambiguous. Trimming left V 8 bases short and J 0 bases short, with 14 bases between. CDR1 MNHEY and CDR2 SVGAGI come from the germline V gene. This CDR3 spans 15 amino acids. CDR3 region: CASAFPPYSNQPQHF. DNA of the CDR3: TGTGCCAGCGCTTTCCCGCCCTATAGCAATCAGCCCCAGCATTTT.

The CDR3 spells CASRTGTGDGNQPQHF. CDR3 nucleotides: TGTGCCAGTAGAACCGGGACAGGGGACGGCAATCAGCCCCAGCATTTT. This chain connects TRBV19 to TRBJ1-5; 10 nucleotides align to TRBD1. V lost 6 bases and J lost 2; bases outside the gene matches: 7. Germline CDR1 reads LNHDA; CDR2 reads SQIVND (reference sequence). The CDR3 spans 16 residues.

This clone was picked up one time. The J gene is TRBJ2-6, the V gene TRBV3-1 (or the pseudogene TRBV3-2), with TRBD1 as a possible D gene (6 bases). The CDR3 extends over 19 amino acids. CDR1 LGHDT and CDR2 YNNKEL come from the germline V gene (reference sequence). V was clipped by 4 bases and J by 5 bases, with 24 bases between them. The CDR3 DNA sequence: TGTGCCAGCAGCCCTAGCTCTAGGACAGTTGCCCGGCGGGCCAACGTCCTGACTTTC. This translates into CASSPSSRTVARRANVLTF.

Only one count was recorded for this clone. As DNA, the CDR3 is TGTGCCAGCAGTGAAGATGGCCTAGGAGGACTTTCCTACGAGCAGTACTTC. Protein sequence: CASSEDGLGGLSYEQYF. This sequence joins TRBV6-1 and TRBJ2-7; a possible D gene is TRBD2 (5 bases). From germline, CDR1 is MNHNS and CDR2 SASEGT. This CDR3 spans 17 amino acids. Trimming stripped 1 base from V and 1 base from J, with 17 bases between.

The rearrangement uses TRBV12-5 and TRBJ1-3; D unclear. Germline V gene sequence: CDR1 LGHNT, CDR2 FRNRAP. Trimming took off 2 bases at V and 1 base at J, with 6 bases between the two ends. CDR3 length: 14 amino acids. CDR3 loop: CASGLQVSGNTIYF. The CDR3 DNA reads TGTGCTAGTGGTTTGCAGGTATCTGGAAACACCATATATTTT.

The chain's CDR3 is CAWSGQSSNYGYTF. CDR3 DNA sequence: TGTGCCTGGAGCGGACAGAGCTCTAACTATGGCTACACCTTC. The rearrangement links TRBV30 to TRBJ1-2, with D maybe TRBD1 (6 bases). V lost 3 bases and J lost 0, with 11 bases in between. This CDR3 region has 14 residues. Germline V gives CDR1 GTSNPN, CDR2 SVGIG (reference sequence).

The chain joins TRBV6-5 to TRBJ2-5; 8 nucleotides agree with TRBD1. V was pared by 6 bases and J by 5 bases, with 8 bases of the junction left unmatched. CDR3 length: 14 residues. Germline CDR1 reads MNHEY; CDR2 reads SVGAGI. The CDR3 protein is CASSDRGHVETQYF. In nucleotides, the CDR3 is TGTGCCAGCAGCGACAGGGGCCACGTCGAGACCCAGTACTTC.

The rearrangement joins TRBV5-4 to TRBJ1-3; D is perhaps TRBD1 (5 bases). Germline V CDR1 and CDR2: SGHNT, YYREEE (reference sequence). V was pared by 0 bases and J by 1 base, with 11 bases between. CDR3 length equals 16 residues. The CDR3 loop reads CASSLDGGGSGNTIYF. For the CDR3, the DNA is TGTGCCAGCAGCTTGGACGGGGGTGGGTCTGGAAACACCATATATTTT.

V is TRBV9 and J is TRBJ1-2; tentatively, D is TRBD1 (5 bases). The CDR3 totals 16 residues. Germline CDR1 and CDR2: SGDLS and YYNGEE. V lost 0 bases and J 4 bases, leaving 16 bases between the germline ends. The CDR3 region is CASSVEGSHDLYGYTF. The CDR3 DNA is TGTGCCAGCAGCGTAGAGGGGTCTCATGATCTCTATGGCTACACCTTC.